This T cell receptor beta chain was captured by sequencing in a study of blood T cell repertoires in COVID-19. Study overall: T cells, B-cell-depleted T cells, or PBMCs provided the cDNA or gDNA that served as material.

Recruited during active infection, patients (from Seattle) were subsequently followed longitudinally. The data were produced by immunoSEQ multiplex PCR, yet TCRdb's version contains in-frame clones alone and is incomplete. The data hold hundreds of thousands of clones, with roughly 90% observed a single time. The CDR3 runs 18 residues. V lost 0 bases and J 1 base, leaving 18 bases between the germline ends. The rearrangement links TRBV6-7 to TRBJ1-1; possible D gene TRBD1, 6 bases. TRBV6-7 is treated as an ORF (open reading frame) with a function not yet certain. The source is a woman aged 70 to 79 with COVID-19, enrolled during active disease. The sample comprised peripheral blood. The CDR3 bases are TGTGCCAGCAGTTACTCCCGGGAAGGACAGCGAGGGAACACTGAAGCTTTCTTT. It specifies CASSYSREGQRGNTEAFF.